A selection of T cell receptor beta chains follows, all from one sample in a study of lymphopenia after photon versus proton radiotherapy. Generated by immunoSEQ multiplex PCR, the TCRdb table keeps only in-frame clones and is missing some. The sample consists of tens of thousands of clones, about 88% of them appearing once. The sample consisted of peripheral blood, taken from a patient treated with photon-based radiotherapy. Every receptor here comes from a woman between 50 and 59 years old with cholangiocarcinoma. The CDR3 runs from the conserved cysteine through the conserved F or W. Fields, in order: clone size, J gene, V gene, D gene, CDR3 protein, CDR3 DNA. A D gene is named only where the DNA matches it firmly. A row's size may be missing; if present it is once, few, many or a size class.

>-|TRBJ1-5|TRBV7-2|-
CASSRRGNQPQHF
TGTGCCAGCAGCCGACGGGGCAATCAGCCCCAGCATTTT
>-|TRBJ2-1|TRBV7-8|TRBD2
CASSLDPVRGVSYNEQFF
TGTGCCAGCAGCTTAGACCCAGTCCGGGGGGTTTCCTACAATGAGCAGTTCTTC
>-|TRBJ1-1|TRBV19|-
CASSMGGRNTEAFF
TGTGCCAGTAGTATGGGGGGCCGAAACACCGAAGCTTTCTTT
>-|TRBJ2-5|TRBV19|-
CASSIDLGPQETQYF
TGTGCCAGTAGTATAGATCTTGGGCCGCAAGAGACCCAGTACTTC
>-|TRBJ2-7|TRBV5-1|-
CASSLATGNTYEQYF
TGCGCCAGCAGCTTGGCCACAGGCAATACCTACGAGCAGTACTTC
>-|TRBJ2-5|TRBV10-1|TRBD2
CASSETSGGLQETQYF
TGCGCCAGCAGTGAAACTAGCGGGGGGCTTCAAGAGACCCAGTACTTC
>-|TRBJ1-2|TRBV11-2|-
CASSLNNDRPNYGYTF
TGTGCCAGCAGTTTAAATAACGACAGGCCCAACTATGGCTACACCTTC
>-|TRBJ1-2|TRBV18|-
CASSPYKGEVYGYTF
TGTGCCAGCTCACCATATAAGGGGGAGGTCTATGGCTACACCTTC
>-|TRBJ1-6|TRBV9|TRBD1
CASSATGVNSPLHF
TGTGCCAGCAGTGCGACAGGGGTTAATTCACCCCTCCACTTT
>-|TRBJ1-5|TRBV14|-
CASSQGWGQPQHF
TGTGCCAGCAGCCAAGGGTGGGGGCAGCCCCAGCATTTT
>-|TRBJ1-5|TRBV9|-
CASSEQGWINQPQHF
TGTGCCAGCAGCGAACAGGGATGGATCAATCAGCCCCAGCATTTT
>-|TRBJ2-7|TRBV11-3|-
CASSRGSAYEQYF
TGTGCCAGCAGCAGAGGCTCTGCCTACGAGCAGTACTTC
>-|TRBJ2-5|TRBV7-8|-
CASRLRGQETQYF
TGTGCCAGCAGACTCCGGGGCCAAGAGACCCAGTACTTC
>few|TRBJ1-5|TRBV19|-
CASSIGWSQPQHF
TGTGCCAGTAGTATAGGCTGGAGTCAGCCCCAGCATTTT
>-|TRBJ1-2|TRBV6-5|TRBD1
CASRRQGAVYGYTF
TGTGCCAGCAGAAGACAGGGGGCTGTCTATGGCTACACCTTC
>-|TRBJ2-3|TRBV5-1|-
CASSVNPTGLGDTQYF
TGCGCCAGCAGCGTAAACCCGACAGGCCTCGGAGATACGCAGTATTTT
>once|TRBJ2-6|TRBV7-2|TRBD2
CASSTTSGSGANVLTF
TGTGCCAGCAGCACTACTAGCGGCTCTGGGGCCAACGTCCTGACTTTC
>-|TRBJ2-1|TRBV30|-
CAWGLQSSYNEQFF
TGTGCCTGGGGATTACAGAGCTCCTACAATGAGCAGTTCTTC
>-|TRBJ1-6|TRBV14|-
CASSQGRVSYNSPLHF
TGTGCCAGCAGCCAAGGGCGGGTCTCCTATAATTCACCCCTCCACTTT
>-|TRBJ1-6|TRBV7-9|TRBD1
CASSHGTGNSPLHF
TGTGCCAGCAGTCACGGGACAGGCAATTCACCCCTCCACTTT
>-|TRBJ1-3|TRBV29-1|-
CSVRWHHSGNTIYF
TGCAGCGTTAGGTGGCACCACTCTGGAAACACCATATATTTT
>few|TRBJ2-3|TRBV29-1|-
CSVSPGYGADTQYF
TGCAGCGTTTCCCCCGGGTACGGTGCAGATACGCAGTATTTT
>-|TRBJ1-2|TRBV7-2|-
CASFEVPGYGYTF
TGTGCCAGCTTCGAGGTCCCAGGGTATGGCTACACCTTC
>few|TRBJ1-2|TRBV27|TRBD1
CASRRDRSLGANYGYTF
TGTGCCAGCAGACGGGACAGATCCTTAGGAGCTAACTATGGCTACACCTTC
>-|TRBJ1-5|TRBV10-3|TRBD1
CAISEPGQGASNQPQHF
TGTGCCATCAGTGAGCCGGGACAGGGGGCGAGCAATCAGCCCCAGCATTTT
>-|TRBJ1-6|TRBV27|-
CASSLIRGHNSPLHF
TGTGCCAGCAGTTTAATCCGCGGCCATAATTCACCCCTCCACTTT
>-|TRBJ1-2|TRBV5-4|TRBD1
CASSRAGQGIGYTF
TGTGCCAGCAGCCGAGCTGGACAGGGTATCGGCTACACCTTC
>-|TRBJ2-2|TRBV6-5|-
CASGRGVTGELFF
TGTGCCAGCGGGAGAGGGGTGACCGGGGAGCTGTTTTTT
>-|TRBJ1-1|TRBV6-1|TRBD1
CASRDGQAARTEAFF
TGTGCCAGCAGGGATGGACAGGCGGCGCGGACTGAAGCTTTCTTT
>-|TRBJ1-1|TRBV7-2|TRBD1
CASSLMQGGNTEAFF
TGTGCCAGCAGCTTAATGCAGGGGGGGAACACTGAAGCTTTCTTT
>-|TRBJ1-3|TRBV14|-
CASSPQRVSGNTIYF
TGTGCCAGCAGCCCCCAACGTGTCTCTGGAAACACCATATATTTT
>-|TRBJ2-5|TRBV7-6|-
CASSSRWTTQETQYF
TGTGCCAGCAGCTCACGGTGGACTACCCAAGAGACCCAGTACTTC
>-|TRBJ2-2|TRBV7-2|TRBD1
CASSPGTVNTGELFF
TGTGCCAGCAGCCCCGGGACAGTGAACACCGGGGAGCTGTTTTTT
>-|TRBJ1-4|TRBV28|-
CASSRDNLEEKLFF
TGTGCCAGCAGTCGGGACAATCTAGAAGAAAAACTGTTTTTT
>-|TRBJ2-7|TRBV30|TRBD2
CAWSGVAGLYEQYF
TGTGCCTGGAGTGGGGTAGCGGGGCTCTACGAGCAGTACTTC
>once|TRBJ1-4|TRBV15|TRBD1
CATSRDPTGGTNEKLFF
TGTGCCACCAGCAGAGATCCCACAGGGGGAACTAATGAAAAACTGTTTTTT
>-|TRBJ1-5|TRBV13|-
CASSLDNQPQHF
TGTGCCAGCAGCTTAGACAATCAGCCCCAGCATTTT
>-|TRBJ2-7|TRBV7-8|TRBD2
CASSLLGGSYEQYF
TGTGCCAGCAGCTTACTGGGGGGGTCCTACGAGCAGTACTTC
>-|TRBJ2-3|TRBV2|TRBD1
CASGQATDTQYF
TGTGCCAGTGGACAGGCCACAGATACGCAGTATTTT
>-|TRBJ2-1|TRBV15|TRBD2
CATSRDRGAYNEQFF
TGTGCCACCAGCAGAGATCGGGGGGCCTACAATGAGCAGTTCTTC
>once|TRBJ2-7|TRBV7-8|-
CASSYRQARNYEQYF
TGTGCCAGCAGCTACCGACAGGCTAGGAACTACGAGCAGTACTTC
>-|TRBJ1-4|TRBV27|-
CASRRLTNEKLFF
TGTGCCAGCAGACGGCTGACTAATGAAAAACTGTTTTTT
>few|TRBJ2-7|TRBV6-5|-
CASSYSGPLVEQYF
TGTGCCAGCAGTTACTCAGGGCCCCTGGTCGAGCAGTACTTC
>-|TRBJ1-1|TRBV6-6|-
CASSFREIMNTEAFF
TGTGCCAGCAGTTTCAGAGAAATAATGAACACTGAAGCTTTCTTT
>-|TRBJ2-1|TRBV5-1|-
CASSLQVPGGGRGRPYNEQFF
TGCGCCAGCAGCTTGCAAGTCCCCGGCGGGGGCCGAGGTCGACCCTACAATGAGCAGTTCTTC
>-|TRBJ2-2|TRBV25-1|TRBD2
CASSSTSGGNTGELFF
TGTGCCAGCAGTAGTACTAGCGGGGGCAACACCGGGGAGCTGTTTTTT
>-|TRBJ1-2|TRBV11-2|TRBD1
CASSLFSGTANYGYTF
TGTGCCAGCAGCTTGTTTTCAGGGACAGCTAACTATGGCTACACCTTC
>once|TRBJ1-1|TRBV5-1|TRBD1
CASSFYRTGRNTEAFF
TGCGCCAGCAGCTTTTACCGGACAGGGCGGAACACTGAAGCTTTCTTT
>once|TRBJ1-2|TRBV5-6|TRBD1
CASSPSDRVYGYTF
TGTGCCAGCAGCCCGAGTGACAGGGTCTATGGCTACACCTTC
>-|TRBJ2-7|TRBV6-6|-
CASSYGGILYEQYF
TGTGCCAGCAGTTACGGGGGTATCCTCTACGAGCAGTACTTC